These 15 T cell receptor beta chains originate from one sample sequenced in a study of shared clonotypes between healthy human individuals. Naive CD8 cells, CD45RO-negative and positively selected for CCR7, excluded terminally differentiated effector memory CD45RA+ cells. TCRdb's copy holds only in-frame clones and misses some; the assay was immunoSEQ multiplex PCR. The table records about 2.2 million clones, about 93% of them present only once. Sequencing was carried out using naive CD8+ T cells from PBMCs. Source of these receptors: a man aged 18 to 29 in good health. Some clones in this sample may be carry-over from other donors' samples.

The genes are TRBV27 and TRBJ2-1; D is unresolved. The CDR3 is 14 amino acids. In germline, CDR1 is MNHEY, CDR2 SMNVEV (reference sequence). V was trimmed by 0 bases and J by 7 bases, leaving 10 bases between them. Here the CDR3 reads CASSLSLEPNEQFF. CDR3 sequence (DNA): TGTGCCAGCAGTTTATCCCTCGAACCTAATGAGCAGTTCTTC.

The rearrangement uses TRBV6-1 and TRBJ2-7; D is ambiguous. The CDR3 has 15 amino acids. The V gene's germline CDR1 is MNHNS and CDR2 SASEGT. With 1 base removed from V and 2 bases from J, the gap between germline ends came to 12 bases. The CDR3 DNA is TGTGCCAGCAGTGAAGGCCCCCAGACCACCTACGAGCAGTACTTC. Translating gives CASSEGPQTTYEQYF.

In the case of this clone: The same CDR3 is also encoded by other DNA sequences in this sample. The rearrangement uses TRBV19 and TRBJ1-5; maybe TRBD1 (5 bases). Trimming left V 3 bases short and J 7 bases short, with 13 bases between. Germline CDR1 is LNHDA and CDR2 is SQIVND (reference sequence). The CDR3 sequence is 14 residues long. The DNA for the CDR3 is TGTGCCAGTAGTATTCGGGGGTTGGGCCAGCCCCAGCATTTT. It yields the protein CASSIRGLGQPQHF.

The chain is built from TRBV5-1 and TRBJ2-3; D not resolved. The V gene's germline CDR1 is SGHRS and CDR2 YFSETQ. The V end lost 0 bases, the J end lost 0 bases, and 11 bases lay between the germline ends. CDR3 size: 16 residues. The chain's CDR3 is CASSLGSRASTDTQYF. The CDR3 coding sequence is TGCGCCAGCAGCTTGGGTTCTAGGGCAAGCACAGATACGCAGTATTTT.

The CDR3 DNA sequence: TGTGCCAGCGGGACTAGGCGGGAGTACGATACGCAGTATTTT. Protein: CASGTRREYDTQYF. This chain uses TRBV5-8 with TRBJ2-3, with 8 bases fitting TRBD2. This CDR3 spans 14 amino acids. The trim removed 7 bases at V and 6 bases at J, leaving 10 bases unmatched. Germline loops: CDR1 SGHTS, CDR2 YDEGEE.

The chain uses TRBV19 and TRBJ2-3; D perhaps matches TRBD2 (5 bases). The CDR3 is 13 residues long. CDR1 is LNHDA, CDR2 SQIVND, per germline (reference sequence). With 5 bases removed from V and 5 bases from J, the gap between germline ends came to 11 bases. The CDR3 is CASSWRTRDTQYF. CDR3 DNA sequence: TGTGCCAGTAGTTGGAGGACCAGAGATACGCAGTATTTT.

This sequence joins TRBV11-2 and TRBJ2-1; TRBD2 agrees at 14 bases. From germline, CDR1 is SGHAT and CDR2 FQNNGV. CDR3 length: 19 residues. V shed 1 base and J 3 bases; nucleotides not matched to a gene: 8. This CDR3 reads CASSLVGTSGRTGYNEQFF. Written as DNA, the CDR3 is TGTGCCAGCAGCTTAGTAGGGACTAGCGGGAGAACTGGCTACAATGAGCAGTTCTTC.

V gene TRBV5-4 combines with J gene TRBJ2-1; D might be TRBD2 (5 bases). Trimming took off 0 bases at V and 0 bases at J, with 13 bases between the two ends. Germline lookup yields CDR1 SGHNT and CDR2 YYREEE (reference sequence). This CDR3 is built from 17 residues. CDR3 sequence reads: CASSLEFTGSSYNEQFF. DNA for the CDR3: TGTGCCAGCAGCTTGGAGTTTACGGGAAGCTCCTACAATGAGCAGTTCTTC.

CDR3 nucleotides: TGCGCCAGCAGCTTTCCCGACAGGGATTGGGAGAACACTGAAGCTTTCTTT. It encodes CASSFPDRDWENTEAFF. The gene calls are TRBV5-1 and TRBJ1-1; 7 nucleotides agree with TRBD1. Germline V gene data show CDR1 as SGHRS and CDR2 as YFSETQ. The trim removed 2 bases at V and 1 base at J, leaving 11 bases unmatched. The CDR3 spans 17 residues.

This chain uses TRBV29-1 with TRBJ2-1; the match to TRBD2 covers 7 bases. Trimming took 4 bases from V and 4 from J; bases not matched to a gene: 10. Germline V gene lookup returns CDR1 SQVTM and CDR2 ANQGSEA. The CDR3 covers 15 residues. The CDR3 sequence: CSVATSAPSYNEQFF. Written as DNA, the CDR3 is TGCAGCGTTGCCACTAGCGCCCCGTCGTACAATGAGCAGTTCTTC.

The chain links TRBV28 to TRBJ2-1, with TRBD1 matching 7 bases. This CDR3 region has 15 residues. Germline trimming cut 5 bases from V and 8 bases from J; bases unmatched to any gene: 12. Germline V gene sequence: CDR1 MDHEN, CDR2 SYDVKM. This CDR3 is CASSGPGQSLDEQFF. CDR3 coding DNA: TGTGCCAGCAGTGGTCCGGGACAGTCGTTGGATGAGCAGTTCTTC.

V and J are TRBV7-9 and TRBJ2-1, with 10 bases matching TRBD2. The CDR3 is 17 residues long. In germline, CDR1 is SEHNR, CDR2 FQNEAQ (reference sequence). V lost 3 bases and J lost 6; bases outside the gene matches: 11. The CDR3 DNA is TGTGCCAGCAGCTTCCCCCGCGTGGTAGCGGGAGGCAATGAGCAGTTCTTC. Residues: CASSFPRVVAGGNEQFF.

The V call is TRBV13, the J call TRBJ1-1; D possibly corresponds to TRBD1 (5 bases). V lost 4 bases and J 1 base, leaving 10 bases between the germline ends. This CDR3 is 14 amino acids long. Germline V lookup: CDR1 PRHDT, CDR2 FYEKMQ (reference sequence). This CDR3 reads CASSSRTGNTEAFF. The DNA for the CDR3 is TGTGCCAGCAGCTCCAGAACAGGGAACACTGAAGCTTTCTTT.

The rearrangement joins TRBV10-3 to TRBJ1-1; 8 nucleotides align to TRBD1. CDR1 and CDR2 (germline): ENHRY, SYGVKD. V lost 5 bases to trimming and J lost 3 bases; unmatched junction nucleotides: 8. The length of the CDR3 is 15 residues. This CDR3 is CAISREDREYTEAFF. CDR3 in DNA: TGTGCCATCAGTCGGGAGGACAGGGAATACACTGAAGCTTTCTTT.

This chain joins TRBV28 and TRBJ1-1, with D unresolved. The ends were cut back, 3 bases at V and 1 base at J, with 9 bases in the middle. Germline V gives CDR1 MDHEN, CDR2 SYDVKM. This CDR3 has 14 residues. The CDR3 DNA reads TGTGCCAGCAGTTTTGGGCTGCGGAACACTGAAGCTTTCTTT. Its translation is CASSFGLRNTEAFF.